This TCR beta chain was found in a study of cytomegalovirus exposure and HLA in healthy donors. V gave up 4 bases and J gave up 3 bases; unmatched junction bases: 8. CDR3 size: 16 residues. The germline CDR1 and CDR2 sequences are SGHRS and YFSETQ. PCR amplification relied on 60 Vbeta primers (plus 13 Jbeta primers). Produced via immunoSEQ multiplex PCR; TCRdb's table is partial and in-frame only. The table lists roughly 63,000 clones, about 75% of them singletons, with approximately 22% in the top ten. This clone was observed a single time. What it binds is unknown. General study points: Sequencing likely caused a cluster of highly shared sequence variants.

Source material: PBMCs. This sequence originates from a woman between 35 and 50 years old in good health and CMV-seropositive. This chain links TRBV5-1 with TRBJ2-1, with TRBD2 matching over 9 bases. CDR3 DNA sequence: TGCGCCAGCAGCATGCTAGCGGGGACCGACTACAATGAGCAGTTCTTC. This encodes CASSMLAGTDYNEQFF.